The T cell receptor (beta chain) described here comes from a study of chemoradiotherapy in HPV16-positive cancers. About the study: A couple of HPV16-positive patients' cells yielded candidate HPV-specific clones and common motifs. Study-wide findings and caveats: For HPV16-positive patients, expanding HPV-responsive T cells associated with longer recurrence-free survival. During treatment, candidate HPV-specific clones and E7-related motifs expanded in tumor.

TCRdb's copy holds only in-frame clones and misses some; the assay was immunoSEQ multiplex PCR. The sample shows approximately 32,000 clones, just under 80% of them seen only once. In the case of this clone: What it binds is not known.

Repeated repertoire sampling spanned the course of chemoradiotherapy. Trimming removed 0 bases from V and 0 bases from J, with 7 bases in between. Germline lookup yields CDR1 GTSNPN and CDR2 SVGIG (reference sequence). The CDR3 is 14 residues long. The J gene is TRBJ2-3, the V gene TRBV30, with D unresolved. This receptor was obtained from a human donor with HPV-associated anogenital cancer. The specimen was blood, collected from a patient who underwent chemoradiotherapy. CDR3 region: CAWSVSSSTDTQYF. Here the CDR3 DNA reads TGTGCCTGGAGTGTCTCCAGTAGCACAGATACGCAGTATTTT.